This T cell receptor (beta chain) was captured in a study of blood T cell repertoires in COVID-19 (TCRdb year 2020). With respect to the entire study: The collaborator samples originated in the United States, Italy and Spain and spanned the acute and convalescent phases of COVID-19. The prospective study material was composed of cDNA or gDNA derived from T cells, B-cell-depleted T cells, or PBMCs. Subjects who had been exposed to COVID-19, were actively infected with it, or had recovered from it provided the deeply sampled blood TCRbeta repertoires that made up the dataset. The repertoires were made available in a free public database intended to serve as a resource for research on the immune response to SARS-CoV-2. The samples were drawn from the first 160 participants of the ongoing ImmuneRACE study and from some 1,300 subjects provided by 6 global collaborators. Nearly every sample came with metadata listing a de-identified subject ID, COVID-19 status, age in years and sex. HLA class I and class II types, where available, came from metadata supplied by the sample provider rather than from assay-based typing. Overall results and qualifications from the work: The quantity of clinical and demographic metadata differed by source and by participant and was supplied without curation.

In its sample, this clone was seen a few times. This clone's antigen is unknown. The input lacks base qualities; no much larger clone sits a single base away. TCRbeta CDR3 regions were amplified from genomic DNA using the immunoSEQ Assay, a bias-controlled multiplex PCR. The authors' analysis ran thus. The number of nucleated cells in each sample was estimated from the amplification of reference gene primers within the assay. To quantify the absolute abundance of each unique TCRbeta CDR3 rearrangement, sequence reads were collapsed and filtered. For each sample, productive Simpson clonality was calculated as the square root of Simpson's diversity index over productive rearrangements. TCRdb carries this immuneACCESS record with in-frame sequences only. Its versions omit some clonotypes, under half of them owing to an unresolved V gene in the studies checked, with the rest unexplained. That table supplies the V and J calls and clone size; D and trimming were determined from the DNA. The sample table lists 400,000 or so clones, about 87% of them with a count of one. About 2.9% of the sample is taken by the ten largest.

The germline V end is reduced by 1 base and the J end by 6 bases; junction bases left unmatched: 0. CDR1 and CDR2 were assigned from the germline V gene as MNHEY and SVGAGI. The CDR3 contains 13 residues, cysteine and phenylalanine counted. Only the CDR3 part of the read is kept: 39 bases, read in frame from the first base. Collaborating institutions collected whole blood in K2EDTA tubes following their own protocols. For TCRbeta analysis, collaborators shipped samples in one of three forms: frozen whole blood, isolated PBMCs, or DNA extracted from either of those sample types. The receptor comes from a human donor in a cohort sampled during active COVID-19. The rearrangement joined TRBV6-5 to TRBJ2-7; 10 bases in the middle match TRBD1. The specimen sequenced was peripheral blood. The sequence in DNA is TGTGCCAGCAGTTACTGGACAGGGGGCGAGCAGTACTTC. Translated, it reads CASSYWTGGEQYF.